This T cell receptor (beta chain) is drawn from a study of blood T cell repertoires in COVID-19. Study overall: Samples came from the United States, Italy and Spain, spanning acute and convalescent COVID-19.

Per germline, CDR1 MNHEY and CDR2 SVGAGI. The CDR3 sequence is 14 residues long. V gave up 5 bases and J gave up 4 bases, with 12 bases separating them. Profiled with immunoSEQ multiplex PCR; TCRdb holds only in-frame clones, not every one. In the table there are some 250,000 clones, more than 75% of which are singletons. Specimen: peripheral blood. V gene TRBV6-5 combines with J gene TRBJ2-1; a weak D match, TRBD1 (6 bases). The receptor comes from a man of 80 years or more with acute or convalescent COVID-19. The CDR3 loop is CASSPGTFYNEQFF. CDR3 nucleotides: TGTGCCAGCAGTCCCGGGACATTTTACAATGAGCAGTTCTTC.